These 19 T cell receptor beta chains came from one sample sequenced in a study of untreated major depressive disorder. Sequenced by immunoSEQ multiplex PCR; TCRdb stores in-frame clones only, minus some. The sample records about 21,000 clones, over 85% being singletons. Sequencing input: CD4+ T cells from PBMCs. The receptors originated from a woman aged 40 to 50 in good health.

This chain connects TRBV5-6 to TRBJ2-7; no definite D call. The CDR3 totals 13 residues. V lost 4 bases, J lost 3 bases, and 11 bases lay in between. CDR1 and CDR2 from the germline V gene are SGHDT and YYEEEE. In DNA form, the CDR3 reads TGTGCCAGCAGCCCCTGGAGTGGCTACGAGCAGTACTTC. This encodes CASSPWSGYEQYF.

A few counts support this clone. The CDR3 sequence is CASSRLLSVDTQYF. DNA for the CDR3: TGCGCCAGCAGCCGCCTCCTCAGCGTGGATACGCAGTATTTT. The rearrangement joins TRBV4-1 to TRBJ2-3; D not certain. The CDR3 spans 14 residues. Per the germline V gene, CDR1 is MGHRA and CDR2 is YSYEKL. Trimming took 4 bases from V and 6 from J, leaving 14 bases between them.

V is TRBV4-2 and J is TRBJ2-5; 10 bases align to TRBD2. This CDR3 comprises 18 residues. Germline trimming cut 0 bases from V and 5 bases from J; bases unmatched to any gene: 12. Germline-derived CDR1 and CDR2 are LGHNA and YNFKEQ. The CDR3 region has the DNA TGTGCCAGCAGCCAAGACCCTCCTAGCGGGGGACTAAGGGAGACCCAGTACTTC. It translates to CASSQDPPSGGLRETQYF.

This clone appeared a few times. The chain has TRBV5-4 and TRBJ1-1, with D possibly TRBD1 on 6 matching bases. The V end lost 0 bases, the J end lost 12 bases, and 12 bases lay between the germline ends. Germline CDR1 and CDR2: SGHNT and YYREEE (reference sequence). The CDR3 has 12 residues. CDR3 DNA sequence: TGTGCCAGCAGCTTGGACAGGGTGAGGACTTTCTTT. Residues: CASSLDRVRTFF.

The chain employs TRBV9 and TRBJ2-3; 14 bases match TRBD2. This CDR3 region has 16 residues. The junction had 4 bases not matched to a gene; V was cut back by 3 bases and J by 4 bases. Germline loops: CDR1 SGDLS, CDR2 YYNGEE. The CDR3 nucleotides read TGTGCCAGCAGCGCGGGGGGACTAGCGGGAGCAGATACGCAGTATTTT. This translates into CASSAGGLAGADTQYF.

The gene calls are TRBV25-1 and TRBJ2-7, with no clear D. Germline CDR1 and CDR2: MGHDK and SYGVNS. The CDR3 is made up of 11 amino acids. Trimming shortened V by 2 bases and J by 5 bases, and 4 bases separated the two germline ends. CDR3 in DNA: TGTGCCAGCAGTGAACTGAACGAGCAGTACTTC. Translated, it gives CASSELNEQYF.

The CDR3 bases are TGCAGCGTTGAAGGGAGGGACAGGAGCTACAATGAGCAGTTCTTC. Amino acids: CSVEGRDRSYNEQFF. The rearrangement links TRBV29-1 to TRBJ2-1; 8 nucleotides agree with TRBD1. The germline V gene has CDR1 SQVTM and CDR2 ANQGSEA. Germline trimming cut 1 base from V and 3 bases from J; bases unmatched to any gene: 5. The CDR3 totals 15 residues.

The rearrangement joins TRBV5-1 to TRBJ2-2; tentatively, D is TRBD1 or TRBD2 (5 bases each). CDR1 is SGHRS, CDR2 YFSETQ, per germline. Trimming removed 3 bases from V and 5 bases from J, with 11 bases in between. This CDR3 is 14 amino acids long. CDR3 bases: TGCGCCAGCAGCTCGGGACCCTCAACCGGGGAGCTGTTTTTT. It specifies CASSSGPSTGELFF.

CDR3 DNA: TGCGCCAGCAGCCAAGATCGGAGGGGCCCAGTGAACACTGAAGCTTTCTTT. Translating it yields CASSQDRRGPVNTEAFF. This rearrangement joins TRBV4-1 to TRBJ1-1; D is perhaps TRBD1 (5 bases). CDR1 and CDR2 (germline): MGHRA, YSYEKL. V lost 0 bases to trimming and J lost 0 bases, with 14 bases between them. The CDR3 totals 17 residues.

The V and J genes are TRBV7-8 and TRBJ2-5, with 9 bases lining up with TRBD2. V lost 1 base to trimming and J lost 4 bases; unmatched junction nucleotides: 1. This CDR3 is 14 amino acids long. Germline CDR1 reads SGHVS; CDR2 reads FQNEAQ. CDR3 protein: CASSLGGGGETQYF. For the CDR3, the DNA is TGTGCCAGCAGCTTAGGCGGGGGGGGAGAGACCCAGTACTTC.

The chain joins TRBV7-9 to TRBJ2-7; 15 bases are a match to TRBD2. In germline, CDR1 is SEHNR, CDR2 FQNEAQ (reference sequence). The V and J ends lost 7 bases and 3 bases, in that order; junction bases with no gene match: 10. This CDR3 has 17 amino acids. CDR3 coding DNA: TGTGCCAGCACCGCTGGGACTAGCGGGAGGTCCGTCTACGAGCAGTACTTC. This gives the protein CASTAGTSGRSVYEQYF.

This CDR3 reads CDPGGDGHRNQPQHF. In DNA, the CDR3 is TGCGACCCGGGCGGAGACGGACACAGGAATCAGCCCCAGCATTTT. The V gene is TRBV5-1, the J gene TRBJ1-5; perhaps TRBD1 as D (5 bases). From germline, CDR1 is SGHRS and CDR2 YFSETQ. This CDR3 comprises 15 residues.

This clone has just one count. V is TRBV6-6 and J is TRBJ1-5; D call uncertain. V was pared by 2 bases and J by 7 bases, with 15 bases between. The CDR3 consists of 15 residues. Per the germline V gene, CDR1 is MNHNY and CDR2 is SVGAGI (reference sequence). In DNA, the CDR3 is TGTGCCAGCAGTTACCCGGACCTTATCAGACAGCCCCAGCATTTT. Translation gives CASSYPDLIRQPQHF.

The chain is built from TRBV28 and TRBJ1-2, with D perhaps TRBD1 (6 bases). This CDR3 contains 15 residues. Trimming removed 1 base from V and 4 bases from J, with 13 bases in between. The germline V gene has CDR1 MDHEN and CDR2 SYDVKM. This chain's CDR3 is CASSLYRGGAYGYTF. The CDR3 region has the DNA TGTGCCAGCAGTTTATATCGGGGGGGCGCCTATGGCTACACCTTC.

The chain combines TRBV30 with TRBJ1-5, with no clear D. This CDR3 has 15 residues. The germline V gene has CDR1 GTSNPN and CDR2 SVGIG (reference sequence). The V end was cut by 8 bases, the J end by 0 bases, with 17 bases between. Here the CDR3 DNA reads TGTGCCCCCAAAGTGGCAGTTTATAGCAATCAGCCCCAGCATTTT. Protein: CAPKVAVYSNQPQHF.

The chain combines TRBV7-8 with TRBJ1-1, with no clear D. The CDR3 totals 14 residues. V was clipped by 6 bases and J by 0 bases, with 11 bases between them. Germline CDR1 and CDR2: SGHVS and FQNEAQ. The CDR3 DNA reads TGTGCCAGCAGGAGAGGAAGCATGAACACTGAAGCTTTCTTT. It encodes CASRRGSMNTEAFF.

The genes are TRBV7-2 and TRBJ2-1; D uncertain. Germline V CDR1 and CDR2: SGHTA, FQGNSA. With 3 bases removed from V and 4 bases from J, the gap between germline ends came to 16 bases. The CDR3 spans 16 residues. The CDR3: CASSLGYSLLYNEQFF. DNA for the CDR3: TGTGCCAGCAGCTTGGGCTACTCCCTCCTTTACAATGAGCAGTTCTTC.

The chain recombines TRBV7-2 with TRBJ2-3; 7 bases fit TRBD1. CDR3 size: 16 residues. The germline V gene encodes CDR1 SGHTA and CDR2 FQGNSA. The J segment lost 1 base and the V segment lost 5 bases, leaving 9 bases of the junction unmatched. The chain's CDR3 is CASSPQAGGGTDTQYF. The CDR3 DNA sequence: TGTGCCAGCAGCCCCCAGGCAGGGGGTGGCACAGATACGCAGTATTTT.

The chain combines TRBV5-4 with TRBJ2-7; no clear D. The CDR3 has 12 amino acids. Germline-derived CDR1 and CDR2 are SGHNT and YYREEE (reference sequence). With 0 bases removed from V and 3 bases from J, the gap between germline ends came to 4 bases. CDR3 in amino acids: CASSLDNYEQYF. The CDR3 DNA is TGTGCCAGCAGCTTGGACAACTACGAGCAGTACTTC. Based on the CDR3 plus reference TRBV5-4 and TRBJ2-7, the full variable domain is ETGVTQSPTHLIKTRGQQVTLRCSSQSGHNTVSWYQQALGQGPQFIFQYYREEENGRGNFPPRFSGLQFPNYSSELNVNALELDDSALYLCASSLDNYEQYFGPGTRLTVT.